These 2 T cell receptor beta chains were all obtained from the same sample, sequenced in a study of T-cell reconstitution after alpha-beta-depleted transplantation in children (dated by TCRdb to the mid-2010s). This specimen's treatment or condition label, interpreted: allogeneic hematopoietic cell transplantation with graft depleted of TCRalphabeta T cells and CD19 B cells. Preparation of the library involved PCR. The listed sequencing device is Illumina HiSeq 2500. TCR libraries were prepared with molecular barcoding, using unique molecular identifiers to normalize TCRbeta repertoire quantification. Clones were called with MiXCR by TCRdb after fastp trimmed the public reads at Q25, and only in-frame beta chains were retained. When rows share a CDR3 protein, they turn into one entry using the most common DNA and genes. The sample table contains around 100,000 distinct CDR3 sequences; only one count was recorded for roughly 7.1% of them. The biggest ten clones account for about 17% of the sample.

Here the sequenced sample was PBMCs, taken before TCRalphabeta/CD19-depleted stem cell transplant. These receptors were obtained from a boy aged 2 to 10 with acute lymphoblastic leukemia, due to receive a stem cell transplant.

The table lists this clonotype with many counts. The chain recombines TRBV7-8 with TRBJ2-3; no clear D. The CDR3 covers 14 residues. The V end was cut by 2 bases, the J end by 4 bases, with 10 bases between. Germline V gene data show CDR1 as SGHVS and CDR2 as FQNEAQ. The CDR3 bases are TGTGCCAGCAGCTTAAGGGTTCGGTCAGATACGCAGTATTTT. This sequence encodes CASSLRVRSDTQYF.

The table lists this clonotype with many counts. J is TRBJ1-6 and V is TRBV5-1; TRBD1 agrees at 8 bases. Losses at the gene ends were 2 bases for V and 10 bases for J; bases not matched to a gene: 5. The V gene's germline CDR1 is SGHRS and CDR2 YFSETQ. The CDR3 sequence is 14 residues long. Here the CDR3 DNA reads TGCGCCAGCAGCTTACAGGGGGTGAACTCACCCCTCCACTTT. It translates to CASSLQGVNSPLHF.